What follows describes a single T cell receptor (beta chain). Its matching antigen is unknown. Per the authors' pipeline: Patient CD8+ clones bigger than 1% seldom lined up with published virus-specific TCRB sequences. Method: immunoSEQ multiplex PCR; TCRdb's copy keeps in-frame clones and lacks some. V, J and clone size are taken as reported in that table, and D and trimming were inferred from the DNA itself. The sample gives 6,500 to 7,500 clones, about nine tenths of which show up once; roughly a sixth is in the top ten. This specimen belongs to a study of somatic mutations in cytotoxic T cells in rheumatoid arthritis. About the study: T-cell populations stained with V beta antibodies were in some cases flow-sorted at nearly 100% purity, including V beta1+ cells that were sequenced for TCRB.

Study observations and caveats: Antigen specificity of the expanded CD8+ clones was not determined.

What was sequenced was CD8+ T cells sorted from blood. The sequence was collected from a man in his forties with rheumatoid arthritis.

The CDR3 DNA follows: TGTGCCAGCAGCTTAGGGGGGGTTGGCTATGGCTACACCTTC. Amino acid sequence: CASSLGGVGYGYTF. The V call is TRBV7-3, the J call TRBJ1-2, with a possible D match to TRBD1 (5 bases). This CDR3 region has 14 residues. Trimming took off 2 bases at V and 4 bases at J, with 11 bases between the two ends. Germline-derived CDR1 and CDR2 are SGHTA and FQGTGA. The full variable domain, with the rest looked up from reference TRBV7-3 and TRBJ1-2, is GAGVSQTPSNKVTEKGKYVELRCDPISGHTALYWYRQSLGQGPEFLIYFQGTGAADDSGLPNDRFFAVRPEGSVSTLKIQRTERGDSAVYLCASSLGGVGYGYTFGSGTRLTVV.